The sample holds many counts of the clone carrying this TCR beta chain. Its antigen is not known. V was shortened by 0 bases and J by 6 bases, with 12 bases between the two germline ends. This CDR3 is 14 amino acids long. Germline CDR1 and CDR2: SGDLS and YYNGEE. This record belongs to a study of response to subunit inactivated influenza vaccine. Study outcomes and limitations: Each seasonal influenza vaccination, the authors suggested, recruits few new T cells.

TCRdb re-called the RT-PCR reads through MiXCR, storing one row per CDR3 protein. The table lists approximately 530,000 distinct CDR3 sequences, 10% to 15% of them singletons. The TCR originated in a man aged 50 to 60 who received an inactivated influenza vaccine. Sequencing used PBMCs from blood, obtained roughly 6 weeks after vaccination. The genes are TRBV9 and TRBJ1-2; D uncertain. The CDR3: CASSVGVGRNGYTF. As DNA, the CDR3 is TGTGCCAGCAGCGTAGGGGTAGGGCGGAATGGCTACACCTTC.